This is a list of T cell receptor beta chains from one sample in a study of OX40 agonist ivuxolimab in advanced cancers. Measured with immunoSEQ multiplex PCR; TCRdb has only the in-frame clones, and not every one. The sample carries over 70,000 clones, roughly 93% recorded once. The source was CD4+ or CD8+ T cells sorted from blood, collected in a trial of the OX40 agonist ivuxolimab. Receptors originate from an adult with an advanced solid tumor such as melanoma, head and neck, liver or kidney cancer. The CDR3 runs from the conserved cysteine through the conserved F or W. D genes are given only for firm matches. The listing skips clone size in some rows; elsewhere it reads once, few, many or a size class.

TRBJ2-3	TRBV27	TRBD2	NA	CASSRTSGSTDTQYF	TGTGCCAGCAGTCGGACTAGCGGCAGCACAGATACGCAGTATTTT
TRBJ1-4	TRBV27	NA	NA	CASSLLGGVNEKLFF	TGTGCCAGCAGTTTACTTGGGGGTGTGAATGAAAAACTGTTTTTT
TRBJ2-2	TRBV7-8	TRBD1	NA	CASSFGTGVGNGELFF	TGTGCCAGCAGCTTCGGGACAGGGGTAGGAAACGGGGAGCTGTTTTTT
TRBJ2-1	TRBV5-8	TRBD2	once	CASRSGLAGSYNEQFF	TGTGCCAGCAGGTCGGGACTAGCGGGCTCCTACAATGAGCAGTTCTTC
TRBJ2-7	TRBV7-2	TRBD2	NA	CASSSQLAGSFEQYF	TGTGCCAGCAGCTCGCAACTAGCGGGATCGTTTGAGCAGTACTTC
TRBJ2-5	TRBV9	NA	NA	CASSVVGGTQYF	TGTGCCAGCAGCGTAGTGGGGGGGACCCAGTACTTC
TRBJ2-7	TRBV20-1	NA	NA	CSAQIGTEQYF	TGCAGTGCTCAGATCGGAACCGAGCAGTACTTC
TRBJ1-3	TRBV5-8	NA	NA	CASSLSVGGTIYF	TGTGCCAGCAGCTTGTCCGTAGGGGGCACCATATATTTT
TRBJ2-7	TRBV15	TRBD1	NA	CATSRDQGAYYEQYF	TGTGCCACCAGCAGAGATCAGGGGGCGTACTACGAGCAGTACTTC
TRBJ2-1	TRBV4-1	NA	NA	CASSTPTTYNEQFF	TGCGCCAGCAGCACCCCTACTACTTACAATGAGCAGTTCTTC
TRBJ2-3	TRBV5-1	TRBD1	NA	CASSPTATGTGGPDTQYF	TGCGCCAGCAGCCCCACCGCCACCGGGACAGGGGGCCCAGATACGCAGTATTTT
TRBJ2-1	TRBV4-3	TRBD2	NA	CASSQGETSGNEQFF	TGCGCCAGCAGCCAAGGGGAGACTAGCGGGAATGAGCAGTTCTTC
TRBJ2-5	TRBV7-8	NA	NA	CASSLALSGETQYF	TGTGCCAGCAGCTTAGCGCTCTCGGGTGAGACCCAGTACTTC
TRBJ2-7	TRBV10-3	TRBD2	few	CAISESVAGGYEQYF	TGTGCCATCAGTGAGTCAGTAGCGGGAGGCTACGAGCAGTACTTC
TRBJ1-2	TRBV5-5	NA	NA	CASSFNVGDAGYTF	TGTGCCAGCAGCTTTAACGTGGGGGATGCTGGCTACACCTTC
TRBJ2-7	TRBV6-1	TRBD2	NA	CASSQGGLGTTSGRAVYEPDEQYF	TGTGCCAGCAGTCAAGGGGGACTCGGAACGACTAGCGGGAGGGCCGTCTATGAGCCTGACGAGCAGTACTTC
TRBJ1-1	TRBV6-5	NA	NA	CASSYSSPTGGTEAFF	TGTGCCAGCAGTTACTCTAGCCCTACCGGAGGCACTGAAGCTTTCTTT